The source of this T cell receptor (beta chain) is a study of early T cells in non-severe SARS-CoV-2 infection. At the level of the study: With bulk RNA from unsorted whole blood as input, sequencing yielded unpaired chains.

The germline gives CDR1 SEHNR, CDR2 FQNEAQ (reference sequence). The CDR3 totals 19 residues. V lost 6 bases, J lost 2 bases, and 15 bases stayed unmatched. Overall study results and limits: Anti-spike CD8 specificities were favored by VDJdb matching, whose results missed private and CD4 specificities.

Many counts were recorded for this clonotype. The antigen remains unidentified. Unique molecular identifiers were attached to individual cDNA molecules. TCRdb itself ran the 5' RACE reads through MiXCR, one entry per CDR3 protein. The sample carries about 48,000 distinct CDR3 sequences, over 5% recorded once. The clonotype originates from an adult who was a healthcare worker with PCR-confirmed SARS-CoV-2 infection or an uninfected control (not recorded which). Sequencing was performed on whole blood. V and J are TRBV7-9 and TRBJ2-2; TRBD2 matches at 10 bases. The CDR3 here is CASSPLPLTSGQNTGELFF. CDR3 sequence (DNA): TGTGCCAGCAGTCCGCTGCCCCTGACTAGCGGGCAAAACACCGGGGAGCTGTTTTTT.